A single sample is the source of the 24 T cell receptor beta chains below, sequenced in a study of beta chain features in type 1 diabetes (dated by TCRdb to the late 2010s). Their specific antigens are unknown. Libraries were made using the immunoSEQ multiplex PCR assay. The High Capacity cDNA Reverse Transcription Kit was used to reverse transcribe all of the isolated RNA, meaning that expressed TCRB transcripts were what got sequenced. TCRdb provides this immuneACCESS table in a form limited to in-frame rearrangements. Some clones are lacking; in checked studies, under half of them reflect an unresolved V gene, and why the rest are absent is not known. Recorded for this sample are over 200,000 clones; roughly 10% of them occurred a single time. The top ten clonotypes cover more than 0.015% of the sample. Overall results and qualifications from the work: A moderate but significant shortening of TCRB CDR3 length was observed in type 1 diabetes patients in all four CD4+ subsets.

Material: naive CD4+ T cells from blood. The sample's cell subset or site label, decoded: true naive CD4+ T cells. These receptor sequences come from a young man with type 1 diabetes.

The gene calls are TRBV9 and TRBJ2-7, with a possible D match to TRBD1 (6 bases). This CDR3 is 14 amino acids long. The V end was cut by 1 base, the J end by 9 bases, with 17 bases between. The V gene's germline CDR1 is SGDLS and CDR2 YYNGEE. The CDR3 sequence is CASSVSTGPGWQYF. CDR3 sequence (DNA): TGTGCCAGCAGCGTATCGACAGGCCCTGGGTGGCAGTACTTC.

This rearrangement joins TRBV10-3 to TRBJ2-5; 10 nucleotides agree with TRBD1. Trimming at V came to 5 bases and at J to 2 bases, leaving 5 bases not matched to a gene. This CDR3 is built from 15 residues. Germline CDR1 is ENHRY and CDR2 is SYGVKD. As DNA, the CDR3 is TGTGCCATCAGTCGGGACAGGGGACGGCAAGAGACCCAGTACTTC. This encodes CAISRDRGRQETQYF.

The chain recombines TRBV27 with TRBJ2-5; perhaps TRBD2 as D (6 bases). V was trimmed by 5 bases and J by 2 bases, leaving 15 bases between them. The CDR3 is 15 amino acids. The germline gives CDR1 MNHEY, CDR2 SMNVEV (reference sequence). CDR3 nucleotide sequence: TGTGCCAGCAGTCCCTTGGGACTTACTCAAGAGACCCAGTACTTC. Amino acid sequence: CASSPLGLTQETQYF.

The chain couples TRBV2 to TRBJ2-1; 15 nucleotides agree with TRBD2. Trimming removed 6 bases from V and 1 base from J; junction bases left unmatched: 4. Germline assignment: CDR1 SNHLY and CDR2 FYNNEI. This CDR3 comprises 17 residues. CDR3 DNA sequence: TGTGCCAGCAGCGTCGGACTAGCGGGGGGGTCCTACAATGAGCAGTTCTTC. It codes for CASSVGLAGGSYNEQFF.

The chain is built from TRBV19 and TRBJ2-3; 9 bases map to TRBD1. J gave up 5 bases and V 4 bases, and 7 bases lay outside the gene matches. This CDR3 is 15 amino acids long. Germline assignment: CDR1 LNHDA and CDR2 SQIVND (reference sequence). CDR3 protein: CASSRDRDRGDTQYF. Here the CDR3 DNA reads TGTGCCAGTAGTAGGGACAGGGATAGAGGAGATACGCAGTATTTT. Complete variable domain (other parts from reference TRBV19 and TRBJ2-3): DGGITQSPKYLFRKEGQNVTLSCEQNLNHDAMYWYRQDPGQGLRLIYYSQIVNDFQKGDIAEGYSVSREKKESFPLTVTSAQKNPTAFYLCASSRDRDRGDTQYFGPGTRLTVL.

In this sample, this clone turned up once. This chain uses TRBV5-1 with TRBJ1-2; 10 bases map to TRBD1. The CDR3 covers 13 residues. Unmatched junction bases numbered 5, after V lost 3 bases and J lost 9 bases. CDR1 is SGHRS and CDR2 is YFSETQ in the germline V gene. Here the CDR3 DNA reads TGCGCCAGCAGCTCTACGGGACAGGGGCGCTACACCTTC. Protein sequence: CASSSTGQGRYTF.

This clone showed up just a few times. This rearrangement joins TRBV10-3 to TRBJ2-1; 10 bases line up with TRBD2. The junction had 14 bases not matched to a gene; V was cut back by 7 bases and J by 8 bases. The CDR3 sequence is 16 residues long. Germline CDR1 and CDR2: ENHRY and SYGVKD. The CDR3 here is CAINEGASGGGHEQFF. The CDR3 DNA reads TGTGCCATCAACGAAGGCGCTAGCGGGGGTGGGCATGAGCAGTTCTTC.

This clone was counted between two and nine times. This chain's CDR3 is CASSVMGGDRHEQYF. CDR3 DNA: TGTGCCAGCAGCGTAATGGGAGGAGATAGGCACGAGCAGTACTTC. The chain employs TRBV9 and TRBJ2-7, with TRBD2 as a possible D gene (6 bases). This CDR3 contains 15 residues. Trimming pared 1 base from V and 5 bases from J, leaving 16 bases between. CDR1 is SGDLS and CDR2 is YYNGEE in the germline V gene.

This clone was seen a handful of times. The rearrangement uses TRBV2 and TRBJ2-5; TRBD1 aligns across 8 bases. CDR1 and CDR2 (germline): SNHLY, FYNNEI. The V gene end was trimmed by 5 bases and the J gene end by 4 bases; junction bases not matched to a gene: 15. This CDR3 has 17 amino acids. The CDR3 here is CASSWGQATYGGETQYF. CDR3 DNA: TGTGCCAGCAGTTGGGGACAGGCTACCTACGGCGGAGAGACCCAGTACTTC.

The chain joins TRBV19 to TRBJ1-6, with a tentative D call TRBD1 (6 bases). Germline assignment: CDR1 LNHDA and CDR2 SQIVND (reference sequence). V gave up 4 bases and J gave up 7 bases, with 14 bases separating them. The CDR3 spans 15 residues. Here the CDR3 DNA reads TGTGCCAGTAGTACAGGGGAAGGGTGGAATTCACCCCTCCACTTT. Its protein is CASSTGEGWNSPLHF.

This clone was picked up a small number of times. The V call is TRBV4-3, the J call TRBJ2-5; TRBD2 matches 12 bases. With 1 base clipped from V and 2 bases from J, the junction kept 11 bases outside the gene matches. The CDR3 runs 19 residues. Germline CDR1 LGHNA, CDR2 YSLEER. The CDR3: CASSQAKTSGGVGQETQYF. In nucleotides, the CDR3 is TGCGCCAGCAGCCAAGCTAAGACTAGCGGGGGAGTAGGTCAAGAGACCCAGTACTTC.

There are a few counts of this clone. CDR3: CASSPRASGGAYNEQFF. In DNA, the CDR3 is TGTGCCAGCAGCCCCAGGGCTAGCGGGGGGGCCTACAATGAGCAGTTCTTC. The V call is TRBV7-3, the J call TRBJ2-1, with 12 bases aligning to TRBD2. Per the germline V gene, CDR1 is SGHTA and CDR2 is FQGTGA. The CDR3 covers 17 residues. Trimming cost V 5 bases and J 2 bases; bases outside gene matches: 7.

Only a few counts were recorded for this clone. This rearrangement joins TRBV9 to TRBJ1-1; D gene unclear. The CDR3 loop spans 13 amino acids. Germline-derived CDR1 and CDR2 are SGDLS and YYNGEE. The germline V and J ends were trimmed by 2 bases and 0 bases, with 5 bases remaining between them. The CDR3 DNA sequence: TGTGCCAGCAGCGTTCAGATGAACACTGAAGCTTTCTTT. Translated: CASSVQMNTEAFF.

In its sample, this clone was seen a few times. CDR3 protein: CASGLGLAGIAEETQYF. CDR3 sequence (DNA): TGTGCTAGTGGCCTTGGACTAGCGGGGATCGCAGAAGAGACCCAGTACTTC. V is TRBV12-5 and J is TRBJ2-5; 12 bases are shared with TRBD2. V trimming: 6 bases; J trimming: 3 bases; junction bases outside the gene matches: 11. The CDR3 loop spans 17 amino acids. Germline CDR1 LGHNT, CDR2 FRNRAP.

The V call is TRBV2, the J call TRBJ1-5; 10 positions match TRBD1. With V trimmed by 4 bases and J by 7 bases, 1 base remained unmatched. The CDR3 is 13 amino acids. Per germline, CDR1 SNHLY and CDR2 FYNNEI. The CDR3 loop reads CASSGQGAQPQHF. CDR3 DNA sequence: TGTGCCAGCAGTGGACAGGGGGCGCAGCCCCAGCATTTT.

This clone came up a few times. The rearrangement joins TRBV18 to TRBJ1-1; D ambiguous. There are 15 residues in the CDR3. In germline, CDR1 is KGHSH, CDR2 LQKENI. Trimming removed 3 bases from V and 6 bases from J, with 17 bases in between. This CDR3 is CASSPSRLGSSEAFF. CDR3 in DNA: TGTGCCAGCTCACCCTCACGGTTGGGTAGCTCTGAAGCTTTCTTT. The whole variable domain, remainder taken from reference TRBV18 and TRBJ1-1, is NAGVMQNPRHLVRRRGQEARLRCSPMKGHSHVYWYRQLPEEGLKFMVYLQKENIIDESGMPKERFSAEFPKEGPSILRIQQVVRGDSAAYFCASSPSRLGSSEAFFGQGTRLTVV.

The V and J genes are TRBV7-8 and TRBJ2-7; perhaps TRBD2 as D (6 bases). V was cut by 5 bases and J by 7 bases, with 15 bases left in between. The CDR3 consists of 13 residues. CDR1 is SGHVS, CDR2 FQNEAQ, per germline. CDR3 residues: CASSARLSGEQYF. The DNA for the CDR3 is TGTGCCAGCAGCGCCCGTCTTAGCGGAGAGCAGTACTTC.

In this sample, this clone turned up a few times. The chain links TRBV7-2 to TRBJ2-1; TRBD2 matches 7 bases. The ends lost 6 bases at V and 8 bases at J; junction bases unmatched: 10. This CDR3 spans 14 amino acids. Germline V gene lookup returns CDR1 SGHTA and CDR2 FQGNSA. CDR3 loop: CASSRWGGEYEQFF. The CDR3 DNA is TGTGCCAGCAGTCGATGGGGGGGGGAGTATGAGCAGTTCTTC.

The chain uses TRBV7-2 and TRBJ2-1; 7 bases match TRBD2. The V gene end was trimmed by 5 bases and the J gene end by 6 bases; junction bases not matched to a gene: 13. The CDR3 runs to 16 residues. Germline V lookup: CDR1 SGHTA, CDR2 FQGNSA. For the CDR3, the DNA is TGTGCCAGCAGCAGAGACGGGCGGGGGATCTTCAATGAGCAGTTCTTC. This sequence encodes CASSRDGRGIFNEQFF.

The rearrangement links TRBV7-2 to TRBJ1-5; 8 nucleotides agree with TRBD1. Unmatched junction bases numbered 2, after V lost 4 bases and J lost 6 bases. The CDR3 totals 13 residues. Looked up from germline, CDR1 is SGHTA and CDR2 is FQGNSA. The CDR3 DNA follows: TGTGCCAGCAGCTCACAGGGGGGTCAGCCCCAGCATTTT. Protein sequence: CASSSQGGQPQHF.

Remarks on this clone: The sample has other DNA sequences that encode this CDR3 too. This rearrangement joins TRBV9 to TRBJ1-6; 7 bases fit TRBD1. Looked up from germline, CDR1 is SGDLS and CDR2 is YYNGEE. The V segment lost 2 bases and the J segment 7 bases; nucleotides outside the gene matches: 6. The CDR3 sequence is 15 residues long. The DNA for the CDR3 is TGTGCCAGCAGCGTCGGGCAGGGGGGCAATTCACCCCTCCACTTT. It specifies CASSVGQGGNSPLHF. Together with reference TRBV9 and TRBJ1-6, the CDR3 gives the full variable domain: DSGVTQTPKHLITATGQRVTLRCSPRSGDLSVYWYQQSLDQGLQFLIQYYNGEERAKGNILERFSAQQFPDLHSELNLSSLELGDSALYFCASSVGQGGNSPLHFGNGTRLTVT.

This clone turned up a few times. The chain combines TRBV5-1 with TRBJ1-2; D may be TRBD1 (6 bases). Germline assignment: CDR1 SGHRS and CDR2 YFSETQ. This CDR3 has 12 residues. V was trimmed by 0 bases and J by 6 bases, leaving 6 bases between them. CDR3 region: CASSLDRDGYTF. For the CDR3, the DNA is TGCGCCAGCAGCTTGGACAGGGATGGCTACACCTTC.

This clone was counted between two and nine times. Additional DNA sequences in this sample encode the identical CDR3. The gene calls are TRBV18 and TRBJ2-7, with a possible D match to TRBD2 (6 bases). This CDR3 comprises 13 residues. Germline V gene lookup returns CDR1 KGHSH and CDR2 LQKENI. V shed 3 bases and J shed 5 bases, with 11 bases lying between them. CDR3 sequence reads: CASSPRRGNEQYF. DNA of the CDR3: TGTGCCAGCTCACCTAGACGGGGGAACGAGCAGTACTTC. Looking up the rest from reference TRBV18 and TRBJ2-7 gives the full variable domain: NAGVMQNPRHLVRRRGQEARLRCSPMKGHSHVYWYRQLPEEGLKFMVYLQKENIIDESGMPKERFSAEFPKEGPSILRIQQVVRGDSAAYFCASSPRRGNEQYFGPGTRLTVT.

V gene TRBV5-6 combines with J gene TRBJ1-4, with 7 nucleotides matching TRBD1. The V segment lost 0 bases and the J segment 10 bases; nucleotides outside the gene matches: 9. The CDR3 is made up of 15 amino acids. The germline V gene has CDR1 SGHDT and CDR2 YYEEEE. The CDR3 DNA reads as TGTGCCAGCAGCTTGGGGATGACAGGGCGGGCAAAACTGTTTTTT. It specifies CASSLGMTGRAKLFF.